These T cell receptor beta chains were read from a single sample in a study of shared clonotypes between healthy human individuals. The protocol was immunoSEQ multiplex PCR, while the TCRdb copy is restricted to in-frame clones and leaves out a portion. The data contain about 1.1 million clones, more than 75% of them singletons. The sample comprised memory CD4+ T cells from PBMCs. Every receptor here comes from a man younger than 35 in good health. Some clones in this sample may be carry-over from other donors' samples. Both conserved end residues are part of each CDR3. A D gene is named only where the DNA matches it firmly. Clone sizes are given selectively: once, few, many, or a class where the clone is expanded.

len	abundance	v_gene	j_gene	d_gene	CDR3aa	CDR3nt
13	NA	TRBV7-3	TRBJ2-2	NA	CASSSSSTGELFF	TGTGCCAGCAGCTCAAGTTCCACCGGGGAGCTGTTTTTT
16	NA	TRBV7-2	TRBJ2-3	TRBD2	CASSLGLGEGADTQYF	TGTGCCAGCAGCTTAGGTTTGGGGGAGGGCGCAGATACGCAGTATTTT
17	NA	TRBV4-1	TRBJ1-3	TRBD1	CASSHILGQRSGNTIYF	TGCGCCAGCAGCCACATTTTGGGACAGCGTTCTGGAAACACCATATATTTT
13	NA	TRBV27	TRBJ1-1	NA	CASSFGRDTEAFF	TGTGCCAGCAGTTTCGGGCGGGACACTGAAGCTTTCTTT
16	few	TRBV10-1	TRBJ2-5	TRBD2	CASSQGTSGPQETQYF	TGCGCCAGCAGTCAAGGGACTAGCGGACCCCAAGAGACCCAGTACTTC
17	NA	TRBV30	TRBJ2-1	TRBD2	CAWSGTLNRLAGHEQFF	TGTGCCTGGAGCGGCACCTTAAACCGACTAGCGGGCCATGAGCAGTTCTTC
14	once	TRBV10-2	TRBJ2-2	TRBD1	CASYGTDNTGELFF	TGCGCCAGCTACGGGACAGATAACACCGGGGAGCTGTTTTTT
14	NA	TRBV19	TRBJ2-5	NA	CASSISADQETQYF	TGTGCCAGTAGTATTTCGGCAGATCAAGAGACCCAGTACTTC
15	NA	TRBV5-1	TRBJ2-2	NA	CASSTGRRDTGELFF	TGCGCCAGCAGCACAGGACGGCGGGACACCGGGGAGCTGTTTTTT
17	NA	TRBV5-1	TRBJ2-5	TRBD2	CASSRGLAGGPGETQYF	TGCGCCAGCAGCCGTGGACTAGCGGGAGGGCCGGGGGAGACCCAGTACTTC
14	NA	TRBV5-1	TRBJ2-7	NA	CASSPRDLYYEQYF	TGCGCCAGCAGCCCACGGGACTTGTACTACGAGCAGTACTTC
10	NA	TRBV29-1	TRBJ2-1	NA	CSVVMDEQFF	TGCAGCGTTGTAATGGATGAGCAGTTCTTC
13	NA	TRBV5-1	TRBJ1-2	NA	CASSFIGESGYTF	TGCGCCAGCAGTTTCATAGGGGAAAGTGGCTACACCTTC
13	NA	TRBV9	TRBJ1-6	NA	CASSVEIASPLHF	TGTGCCAGCAGCGTTGAGATCGCTTCACCCCTCCACTTT
18	NA	TRBV28	TRBJ1-2	TRBD1	CASSPIGIRTGANYGYTF	TGTGCCAGCAGTCCCATCGGAATACGGACAGGAGCGAACTATGGCTACACCTTC
14	NA	TRBV29-1	TRBJ2-2	NA	CSASWTLDTGELFF	TGCAGCGCCTCGTGGACCCTAGACACCGGGGAGCTGTTTTTT
15	NA	TRBV28	TRBJ2-3	NA	CASSLTGAGPDTQYF	TGTGCCAGCAGTTTAACGGGAGCCGGCCCAGATACGCAGTATTTT
15	once	TRBV25-1	TRBJ1-4	NA	CASSGLEGVDEKLFF	TGTGCCAGCAGTGGCCTGGAGGGGGTGGACGAAAAACTGTTTTTT
18	few	TRBV7-8	TRBJ2-7	TRBD2	CASSFSRDLAGPTYEQYF	TGTGCCAGCAGCTTTAGTAGGGACCTAGCGGGGCCCACCTACGAGCAGTACTTC
14	NA	TRBV28	TRBJ2-1	TRBD2	CASSFAGVRNEQFF	TGTGCCAGCAGTTTTGCGGGGGTGCGCAATGAGCAGTTCTTC
14	NA	TRBV9	TRBJ1-3	NA	CASSAPLTGNTIYF	TGTGCCAGCAGCGCCCCCCTGACCGGAAACACCATATATTTT
16	NA	TRBV5-1	TRBJ1-1	TRBD1	CASSFSGRQGGTEAFF	TGCGCCAGCAGCTTTTCTGGCCGACAGGGAGGCACTGAAGCTTTCTTT
12	NA	TRBV30	TRBJ2-1	NA	CAWKHRANEQFF	TGTGCCTGGAAGCACAGGGCAAATGAGCAGTTCTTC
14	NA	TRBV6-5	TRBJ2-3	NA	CASRISGFTDTQYF	TGTGCCAGCAGGATAAGCGGCTTCACAGATACGCAGTATTTT
13	NA	TRBV15	TRBJ1-2	NA	CATSRPGNYGYTF	TGTGCCACCAGCCGCCCCGGAAACTATGGCTACACCTTC
16	NA	TRBV2	TRBJ1-5	NA	CASSPTYMLSNQPQHF	TGTGCCAGCAGTCCTACCTACATGTTGAGCAATCAGCCCCAGCATTTT
18	few	TRBV5-3	TRBJ2-7	NA	CARSLPGPLQPTTYEQYF	TGTGCCAGAAGCCTGCCCGGTCCTTTACAGCCAACCACCTACGAGCAGTACTTC
14	few	TRBV7-2	TRBJ2-5	TRBD2	CASSRTSAQETQYF	TGTGCCAGCAGCCGAACTAGCGCACAAGAGACCCAGTACTTC
12	NA	TRBV27	TRBJ2-3	NA	CASSSRPDTQYF	TGTGCCAGCAGTTCCCGACCAGATACGCAGTATTTT
13	NA	TRBV19	TRBJ1-2	NA	CATGWGSNYGYTF	TGTGCCACCGGGTGGGGTTCTAACTATGGCTACACCTTC
14	few	TRBV2	TRBJ1-5	NA	CASSVESWNQPQHF	TGTGCCAGCAGTGTAGAGTCCTGGAATCAGCCCCAGCATTTT
13	NA	TRBV28	TRBJ1-1	NA	CASSPTVSTEAFF	TGTGCCAGCAGCCCGACAGTCTCCACTGAAGCTTTCTTT
15	NA	TRBV7-7	TRBJ2-3	NA	CASSLGTQSTDTQYF	TGTGCCAGCAGCTTAGGGACACAGAGCACAGATACGCAGTATTTT
15	NA	TRBV19	TRBJ2-7	TRBD1	CASRKIGQGPYEQYF	TGTGCCAGTAGGAAAATCGGACAGGGGCCCTACGAGCAGTACTTC
14	NA	TRBV2	TRBJ2-2	TRBD1	CATQGQGNTGEPFF	TGTGCCACCCAGGGACAGGGGAACACCGGGGAGCCGTTTTTT
15	NA	TRBV28	TRBJ1-6	NA	CASSLSPGYNSPLHF	TGTGCCAGCAGTTTATCCCCAGGGTATAATTCACCCCTCCACTTT